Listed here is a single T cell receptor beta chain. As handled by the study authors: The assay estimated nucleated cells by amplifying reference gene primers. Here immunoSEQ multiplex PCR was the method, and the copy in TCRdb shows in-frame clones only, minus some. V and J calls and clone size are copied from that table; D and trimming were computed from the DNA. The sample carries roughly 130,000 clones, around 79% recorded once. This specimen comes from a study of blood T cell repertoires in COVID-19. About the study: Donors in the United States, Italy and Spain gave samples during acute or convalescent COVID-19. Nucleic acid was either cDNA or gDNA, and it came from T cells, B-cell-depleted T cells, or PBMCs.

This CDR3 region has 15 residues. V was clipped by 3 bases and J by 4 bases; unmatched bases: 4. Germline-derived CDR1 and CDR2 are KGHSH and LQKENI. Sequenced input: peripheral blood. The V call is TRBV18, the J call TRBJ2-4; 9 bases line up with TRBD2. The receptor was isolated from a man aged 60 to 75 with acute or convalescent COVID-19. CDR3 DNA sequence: TGTGCCAGCTCACCGAGCGCGGGAGGGAAAAACATTCAGTACTTC. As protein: CASSPSAGGKNIQYF.